The rows below give T cell receptor beta chains drawn from one sample of a study of T cell changes during pregnancy in multiple sclerosis. The repertoire was sequenced with immunoSEQ multiplex PCR; TCRdb's copy has only in-frame clones and lacks some. Among approximately 70,000 clones listed, about 90% were seen once. This material consisted of peripheral blood, taken after pregnancy. The receptors derive from a female donor with multiple sclerosis, enrolled in a pregnancy study. Each CDR3 is given with its conserved first and last residue. The D gene is left open where the match is weak. A clone size is listed for some rows: how often the clone was seen (once, few, many), or a class if it is expanded.

TRBD2	NA	TRBV9	TRBJ2-3	CASSSLTGTSVTDTQYF	TGTGCCAGCAGCTCACTCACCGGGACTAGCGTTACAGATACGCAGTATTTT
NA	NA	TRBV28	TRBJ1-4	CASQGGGQLNEKLFF	TGTGCCAGCCAAGGAGGAGGACAGTTAAATGAAAAACTGTTTTTT
NA	NA	TRBV5-4	TRBJ1-2	CASSPTSQEYGYTF	TGTGCCAGCAGTCCTACCTCACAGGAGTATGGCTACACCTTC
NA	NA	TRBV19	TRBJ1-5	CASRPSGDSNQPQHF	TGTGCCAGTAGACCCTCGGGGGATAGCAATCAGCCCCAGCATTTT
NA	NA	TRBV11-2	TRBJ1-1	CASSFRQALNTEAFF	TGTGCCAGCAGCTTCAGACAGGCCCTGAACACTGAAGCTTTCTTT
TRBD2	NA	TRBV7-2	TRBJ2-5	CASSELGLAEETQYF	TGTGCCAGCAGCGAGCTGGGACTAGCGGAAGAGACCCAGTACTTC
NA	NA	TRBV28	TRBJ2-2	CASSLPSGFATGELFF	TGTGCCAGCAGTTTGCCCTCCGGGTTCGCCACCGGGGAGCTGTTTTTT
TRBD1	NA	TRBV18	TRBJ1-1	CASSTGQAGKNTEAFF	TGTGCCAGCTCAACGGGACAGGCAGGAAAAAACACTGAAGCTTTCTTT
NA	NA	TRBV12-2	TRBJ2-7	CASRCGRDYLYEQYF	TGTGCAAGTCGCTGTGGGCGGGACTACCTATACGAGCAGTACTTC
TRBD2	NA	TRBV11-2	TRBJ2-7	CASSDTSGVGYEQYF	TGTGCCAGCAGCGACACTAGCGGAGTGGGCTACGAGCAGTACTTC
TRBD2	NA	TRBV4-3	TRBJ2-3	CASSARTSGRDTQYF	TGCGCCAGCAGCGCTCGGACTAGCGGGAGAGATACGCAGTATTTT
NA	NA	TRBV7-3	TRBJ2-1	CASSRGSYNEQFF	TGTGCCAGCAGCCGAGGCTCCTACAATGAGCAGTTCTTC
NA	few	TRBV7-9	TRBJ1-1	CASSSLMHMNTEAFF	TGTGCCAGCAGCTCCCTGATGCACATGAACACTGAAGCTTTCTTT
TRBD1	NA	TRBV7-2	TRBJ1-1	CASSSTGAGNTEAFF	TGTGCCAGCAGCTCTACAGGGGCCGGGAACACTGAAGCTTTCTTT